These T cell receptor beta chains were read from a single sample in a study of graft-versus-host responses after intestinal transplantation. Assay: immunoSEQ multiplex PCR; the TCRdb copy retains only in-frame clones and omits some. This sample has roughly 120,000 clones; around nine tenths occur once, and the top ten carry roughly 0.17%. Their antigen targets remain unknown. This sample comprised unstimulated CD4+ T cells sorted from spleen or lymph node cells, obtained before intestinal transplant. The receptors here all came from a human donor who received an intestinal transplant. Each CDR3 is given with its conserved first and last residue. The D gene is left open where the match is weak. Part of the rows lack a size; the others show once, few, many or a class for expanded clones.

v_call	d_call	clone_size	j_call	cdr3_nt	cdr3_aa
TRBV13	TRBD2	.	TRBJ2-7	TGTGCCAGCAGCCACATCCCTAGCGGGGGGCCTCCCTCCTACGAGCAGTACTTC	CASSHIPSGGPPSYEQYF
TRBV18	TRBD2	.	TRBJ2-1	TGTGCCAGCTCACAGACTAGCCAAGACAATGAGCAGTTCTTC	CASSQTSQDNEQFF
TRBV9	.	.	TRBJ2-5	TGTGCCAGCAGCGTTGGACAGGGAGGGGAGACCCAGTACTTC	CASSVGQGGETQYF
TRBV2	TRBD1	.	TRBJ1-2	TGTGCCAGCAACCCGGGACAGCTTTTTAACTATGGCTACACCTTC	CASNPGQLFNYGYTF
TRBV14	TRBD1	.	TRBJ2-5	TGTGCCAGCAGCCCCGGACAGGGGGGGTCCCAGTACTTC	CASSPGQGGSQYF
TRBV10-3	.	.	TRBJ2-7	TGTGCCATCAGTGAGTCGGTACAGACCTACGAGCAGTACTTC	CAISESVQTYEQYF
TRBV6-6	.	.	TRBJ2-1	TGTGCCAGCACCCTCGGGACTTCCTACAATGAGCAGTTCTTC	CASTLGTSYNEQFF
TRBV19	TRBD1	.	TRBJ2-1	TGTGCCAGTAGTATATTCAGGACAGGGAATGTCAATGAGCAGTTCTTC	CASSIFRTGNVNEQFF
TRBV7-2	TRBD2	once	TRBJ2-7	TGTGCCAGCAGCTTAGGATGGAGCGGGGCTTCCTACGAGCAGTACTTC	CASSLGWSGASYEQYF
TRBV6-5	TRBD2	once	TRBJ2-3	TGTGCCAGCCGGGTAGCGGGGGGCACAGATACGCAGTATTTT	CASRVAGGTDTQYF
TRBV7-2	.	few	TRBJ2-7	TGTGCCAGCAGCTCCCAGGCCCAGCTTACCTACGAGCAGTACTTC	CASSSQAQLTYEQYF
TRBV2	.	few	TRBJ2-7	TGTGCCAGCAGAGCCGGGGGCTACGAGCAGTACTTC	CASRAGGYEQYF
TRBV6-1	.	.	TRBJ2-4	TGTGCCAGCAGTCTAGAATCCAAAAACATTCAGTACTTC	CASSLESKNIQYF
TRBV30	TRBD2	.	TRBJ2-5	TGTGCCTGGACTAGCGGGGGAGAGACCCAGTACTTC	CAWTSGGETQYF
TRBV19	.	.	TRBJ2-7	TGTGCCAGTAGTAGTGGGAGCTCCTACGAGCAGTACTTC	CASSSGSSYEQYF
TRBV10-3	.	.	TRBJ2-5	TGTGCCATCAGTGAGGCTAACCAAGAGACCCAGTACTTC	CAISEANQETQYF
TRBV18	.	.	TRBJ2-3	TGTGCCAGCTCACTTAGTGGGGCCTCACGCACAGATACGCAGTATTTT	CASSLSGASRTDTQYF
TRBV27	TRBD1	.	TRBJ2-3	TGTGCCAGCAGTTTATCCGGACAGGGTTACACAGATACGCAGTATTTT	CASSLSGQGYTDTQYF
TRBV7-2	TRBD1	.	TRBJ2-2	TGTGCCAGCAGCTTAGTAGGGACAGGGGCCGGGGAGCTGTTTTTT	CASSLVGTGAGELFF
TRBV18	TRBD2	.	TRBJ2-2	TGTGCCAGCTCCCCCTTAGCGGGGTCGAACACCGGGGAGCTGTTTTTT	CASSPLAGSNTGELFF
TRBV27	.	.	TRBJ2-7	TGTGCCAGCAGTGACTGGGCTAGCGCCTCCTACGAGCAGTACTTC	CASSDWASASYEQYF